This entry lists 20 T cell receptor beta chains sequenced from one sample in a study of T-cell memory formation after mild COVID-19. TCRdb re-analysed the 5' RACE reads in MiXCR, keeping a single row per CDR3 protein. The sample carries roughly 600,000 distinct CDR3 sequences, 15% to 20% recorded once. Sequenced: PBMCs or a T cell subset sorted from them (not recorded which). These receptor sequences come from an adult woman who had mild COVID-19 (a few samples of this study predate the infection). Cell type and time point are not known.

The chain employs TRBV11-2 and TRBJ2-3; D is possibly TRBD2 (6 bases). CDR1 is SGHAT and CDR2 is FQNNGV in the germline V gene. This CDR3 is built from 15 residues. V dropped 5 bases and J dropped 4 bases, with 16 bases sitting between them. In DNA, the CDR3 is TGTGCCAGCAGCGTGGACTATTCTTTCCCAGATACGCAGTATTTT. Translating it yields CASSVDYSFPDTQYF.

This chain links TRBV5-4 with TRBJ2-3, with unresolved D. The V end was cut by 1 base, the J end by 0 bases, with 6 bases between. The germline gives CDR1 SGHNT, CDR2 YYREEE (reference sequence). The CDR3 sequence is 14 residues long. The CDR3 here is CASSLFTSTDTQYF. CDR3 DNA: TGTGCCAGCAGCTTGTTCACGAGCACAGATACGCAGTATTTT. The whole variable domain, remainder taken from reference TRBV5-4 and TRBJ2-3, is ETGVTQSPTHLIKTRGQQVTLRCSSQSGHNTVSWYQQALGQGPQFIFQYYREEENGRGNFPPRFSGLQFPNYSSELNVNALELDDSALYLCASSLFTSTDTQYFGPGTRLTVL.

The rearrangement joins TRBV28 to TRBJ2-7; 7 positions agree with TRBD1. The CDR3 has 15 amino acids. CDR1 and CDR2 from the germline V gene are MDHEN and SYDVKM. J lost 3 bases, V lost 3 bases, and 8 bases had no gene match. This chain's CDR3 is CASSFPGQMVYEQYF. Written as DNA, the CDR3 is TGTGCCAGCAGTTTCCCGGGACAGATGGTCTACGAGCAGTACTTC.

The CDR3 loop reads CASSIRQGDNNEQFF. The CDR3 DNA sequence: TGTGCCAGCAGCATTCGACAGGGGGACAACAATGAGCAGTTCTTC. The J gene is TRBJ2-1, the V gene TRBV11-3; TRBD1 matches 9 bases. Germline lookup yields CDR1 SGHNT and CDR2 YENEEA. The CDR3 loop spans 15 amino acids. V lost 5 bases to trimming and J lost 5 bases; unmatched junction nucleotides: 7.

The V call is TRBV2, the J call TRBJ2-7; 7 nucleotides match TRBD2. V was pared by 9 bases and J by 0 bases, with 8 bases of the junction left unmatched. The CDR3 sequence is 14 residues long. Germline V gene data show CDR1 as SNHLY and CDR2 as FYNNEI. CDR3 sequence: CARHSGVSSYEQYF. The CDR3 bases are TGTGCCAGGCACAGCGGGGTAAGCTCCTACGAGCAGTACTTC.

The chain employs TRBV6-5 and TRBJ2-1; 10 bases agree with TRBD1. With 5 bases clipped from V and 5 bases from J, the junction kept 6 bases outside the gene matches. The germline CDR1 and CDR2 sequences are MNHEY and SVGAGI. The CDR3 sequence is 15 residues long. The CDR3: CASSNDRGRHNEQFF. Here the CDR3 DNA reads TGTGCCAGCAGTAATGACAGGGGGCGCCACAATGAGCAGTTCTTC.

V usage is TRBV3-1 and J usage is TRBJ2-1; D remains ambiguous. The CDR3 covers 13 residues. Trimming pared 4 bases from V and 9 bases from J, leaving 13 bases between. Looked up from germline, CDR1 is LGHDT and CDR2 is YNNKEL (reference sequence). CDR3 sequence: CASSRYQIGEQFF. CDR3 DNA sequence: TGTGCCAGCAGCCGATATCAGATCGGTGAGCAGTTCTTC.

This clonotype was counted only a few times. The J gene is TRBJ2-3, the V gene TRBV20-1; no firm D call. There are 12 residues in the CDR3. Germline CDR1 and CDR2: DFQATT and SNEGSKA (reference sequence). V was pared by 6 bases and J by 4 bases, with 11 bases between. In nucleotides, the CDR3 is TGCAGTGCCCAGGAAAGGGCAGATACGCAGTATTTT. It translates to CSAQERADTQYF.

The gene calls are TRBV11-2 and TRBJ2-2; 7 bases line up with TRBD1. Germline V lookup: CDR1 SGHAT, CDR2 FQNNGV. The CDR3 spans 16 residues. Trimming at V came to 2 bases and at J to 1 base, leaving 4 bases not matched to a gene. The DNA of the CDR3 is TGTGCCAGCAGCTTACTGAGACAGGGGAACACCGGGGAGCTGTTTTTT. This gives the protein CASSLLRQGNTGELFF. Looking up the rest from reference TRBV11-2 and TRBJ2-2 gives the full variable domain: EAGVAQSPRYKIIEKRQSVAFWCNPISGHATLYWYQQILGQGPKLLIQFQNNGVVDDSQLPKDRFSAERLKGVDSTLKIQPAKLEDSAVYLCASSLLRQGNTGELFFGEGSRLTVL.

The chain recombines TRBV23-1 with TRBJ2-6; no reliable D call. TRBV23-1 is an ORF for which the function is uncertain. CDR3 length equals 17 residues. V gave up 0 bases and J gave up 1 base, with 10 bases separating them. The CDR3 DNA follows: TGCGCCAGCAGTCAATCAGGCCGCAAATCTGGGGCCAACGTCCTGACTTTC. As protein: CASSQSGRKSGANVLTF.

This clonotype was found a few times. This chain connects TRBV6-5 to TRBJ1-1; TRBD1 matches 11 bases. The CDR3 runs to 16 residues. J was trimmed by 0 bases and V by 6 bases; bases with no gene match: 6. In germline, CDR1 is MNHEY, CDR2 SVGAGI. DNA for the CDR3: TGTGCCAGCAGACTGGGGACAGGGGGACTGAACACTGAAGCTTTCTTT. Its protein product is CASRLGTGGLNTEAFF.

This clonotype was found a few times. CDR3 in DNA: TGCAGCGTTGAAGGAGGCGGAGACACCGGGGAGCTGTTTTTT. Translated, it gives CSVEGGGDTGELFF. The chain recombines TRBV29-1 with TRBJ2-2; D uncertain. V shed 1 base and J shed 3 bases, with 9 bases lying between them. In germline, CDR1 is SQVTM, CDR2 ANQGSEA. The CDR3 extends over 14 amino acids.

V usage is TRBV4-3 and J usage is TRBJ1-2; tentative D call: TRBD1 (5 bases). Germline CDR1 is LGHNA and CDR2 is YSLEER. Trimming removed 4 bases from V and 2 bases from J, with 23 bases in between. This CDR3 contains 18 residues. This CDR3 reads CASSLRLGLSDGNYGYTF. The CDR3 DNA sequence: TGCGCCAGCAGCCTCCGTTTGGGGCTGTCTGACGGGAACTATGGCTACACCTTC.

In this sample, this clonotype turned up a few times. The V gene is TRBV5-1, the J gene TRBJ2-1; possibly TRBD1 for D (6 bases). V was trimmed by 4 bases and J by 8 bases, leaving 16 bases between them. This CDR3 spans 14 amino acids. Germline V gene sequence: CDR1 SGHRS, CDR2 YFSETQ. The DNA of the CDR3 is TGCGCCAGCAGCCCCCGGCCTGGGGGCGATGAGCAGTTCTTC. This sequence encodes CASSPRPGGDEQFF.

This clonotype was picked up a small number of times. The rearrangement joins TRBV20-1 to TRBJ2-6; D is uncertain. V was pared by 3 bases and J by 1 base, with 1 base between. The CDR3 contains 12 residues. In germline, CDR1 is DFQATT, CDR2 SNEGSKA (reference sequence). The CDR3 spells CSARSGANVLTF. In nucleotides, the CDR3 is TGCAGTGCTAGGTCTGGGGCCAACGTCCTGACTTTC.

This clonotype appeared a few times. The chain couples TRBV7-9 to TRBJ1-2; D not certain. The CDR3 covers 15 residues. Germline CDR1 reads SEHNR; CDR2 reads FQNEAQ (reference sequence). Trimming stripped 0 bases from V and 4 bases from J, with 12 bases between. The CDR3 loop is CASSLASVGIYGYTF. CDR3 DNA: TGTGCCAGCAGCTTAGCGAGCGTCGGTATCTATGGCTACACCTTC. Drawing the rest from reference TRBV7-9 and TRBJ1-2, the complete variable domain is DTGVSQNPRHKITKRGQNVTFRCDPISEHNRLYWYRQTLGQGPEFLTYFQNEAQLEKSRLLSDRFSAERPKGSFSTLEIQRTEQGDSAMYLCASSLASVGIYGYTFGSGTRLTVV.

This clonotype was counted between two and nine times. The chain recombines TRBV7-9 with TRBJ1-1, with 9 nucleotides matching TRBD1. The CDR3 is made up of 14 amino acids. V was pared by 2 bases and J by 7 bases, with 5 bases of the junction left unmatched. In germline, CDR1 is SEHNR, CDR2 FQNEAQ (reference sequence). CDR3 residues: CASSLHTGGFEAFF. The CDR3 bases are TGTGCCAGCAGCTTACATACAGGGGGCTTTGAAGCTTTCTTT.

The chain couples TRBV15 to TRBJ1-1; no definite D call. Deletions cut 0 bases from V and 5 bases from J, with 10 bases between. The CDR3 spans 14 residues. CDR1 LNHNV and CDR2 YYDKDF come from the germline V gene (reference sequence). The CDR3 loop is CATSRDPAGTEAFF. CDR3 nucleotide sequence: TGTGCCACCAGCAGAGATCCGGCGGGGACTGAAGCTTTCTTT.

This clonotype was found a few times. The chain uses TRBV11-2 and TRBJ2-4, with D tentatively TRBD1 or TRBD2 (5 bases each). In germline, CDR1 is SGHAT, CDR2 FQNNGV. The CDR3 has 15 amino acids. The V and J ends lost 5 bases and 5 bases respectively, with 16 bases between them. CDR3 residues: CASSTLWGKENIQYF. CDR3 in DNA: TGTGCCAGCAGCACCCTGTGGGGGAAAGAAAACATTCAGTACTTC.

There are a few counts of this clonotype. The chain carries TRBV6-5 and TRBJ2-7, with D hard to call. CDR1 and CDR2 (germline): MNHEY, SVGAGI. The CDR3 has 13 amino acids. The V end was cut by 0 bases, the J end by 5 bases, with 8 bases between. The CDR3 reads CASSYSPGDEQYF. CDR3 sequence (DNA): TGTGCCAGCAGTTACTCCCCTGGGGACGAGCAGTACTTC.